The source of this T cell receptor (beta chain) is a study of T cells in Graves' hyperthyroidism and ophthalmopathy. Germline values: CDR1 MNHEY, CDR2 SVGAGI. This CDR3 has 17 residues. V shed 0 bases and J shed 0 bases, with 12 bases lying between them. The table lists this clonotype with many counts. Template material for amplifying TCR beta CDR3 regions consisted of RNA transcripts. The TCR CDR3 first-round RT-PCR relied on the HTBI primer set. TCRdb re-analysed the multiplex PCR reads in MiXCR, keeping a single row per CDR3 protein. The table includes hundreds of thousands of distinct CDR3 sequences, 14% detected once.

This TCR derives from a young woman with Graves' hyperthyroidism. The chain employs TRBV6-5 and TRBJ2-1; D is ambiguous. The sample consisted of blood. The CDR3 reads CASSYSGVASSYNEQFF. The CDR3 DNA follows: TGTGCCAGCAGTTACTCTGGAGTAGCTAGCTCCTACAATGAGCAGTTCTTC.